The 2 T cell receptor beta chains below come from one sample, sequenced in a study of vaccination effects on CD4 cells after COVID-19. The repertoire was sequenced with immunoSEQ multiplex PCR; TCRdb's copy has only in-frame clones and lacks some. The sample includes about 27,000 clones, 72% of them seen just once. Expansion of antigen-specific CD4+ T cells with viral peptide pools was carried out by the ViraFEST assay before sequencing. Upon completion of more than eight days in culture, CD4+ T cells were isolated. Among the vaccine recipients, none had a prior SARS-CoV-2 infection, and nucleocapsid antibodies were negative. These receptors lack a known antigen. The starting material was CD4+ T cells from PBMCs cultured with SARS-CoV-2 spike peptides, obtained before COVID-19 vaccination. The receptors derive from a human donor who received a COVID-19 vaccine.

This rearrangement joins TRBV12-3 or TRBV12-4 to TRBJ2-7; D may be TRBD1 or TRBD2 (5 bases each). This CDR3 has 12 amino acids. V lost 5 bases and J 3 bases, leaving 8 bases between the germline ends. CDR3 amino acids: CASSRGHYEQYF. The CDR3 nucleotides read TGTGCCAGCAGTCGGGGCCACTACGAGCAGTACTTC.

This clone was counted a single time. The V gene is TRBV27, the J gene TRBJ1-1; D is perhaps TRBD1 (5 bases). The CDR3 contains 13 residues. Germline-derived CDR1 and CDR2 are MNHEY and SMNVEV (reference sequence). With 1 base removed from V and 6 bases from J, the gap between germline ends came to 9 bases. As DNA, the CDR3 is TGTGCCAGCAGTTTATTGAGAGGGGCTGAAGCTTTCTTT. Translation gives CASSLLRGAEAFF.